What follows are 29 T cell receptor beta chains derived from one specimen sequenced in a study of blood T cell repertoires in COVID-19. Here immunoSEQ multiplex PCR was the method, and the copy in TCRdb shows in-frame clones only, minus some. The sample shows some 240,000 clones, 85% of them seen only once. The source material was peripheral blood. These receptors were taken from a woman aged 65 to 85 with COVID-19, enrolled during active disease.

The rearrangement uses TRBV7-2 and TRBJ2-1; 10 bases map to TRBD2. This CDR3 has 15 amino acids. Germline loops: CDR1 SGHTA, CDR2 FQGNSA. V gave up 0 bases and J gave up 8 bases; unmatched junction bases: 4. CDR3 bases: TGTGCCAGCAGCTTAGCAGCGGGAGGGCCAGATGAGCAGTTCTTC. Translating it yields CASSLAAGGPDEQFF.

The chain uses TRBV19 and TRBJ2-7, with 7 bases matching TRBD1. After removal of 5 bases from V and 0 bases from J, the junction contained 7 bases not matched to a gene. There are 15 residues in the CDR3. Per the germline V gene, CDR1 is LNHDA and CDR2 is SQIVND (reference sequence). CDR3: CASSFFGTASYEQYF. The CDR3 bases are TGTGCCAGTAGTTTCTTCGGGACAGCCTCCTACGAGCAGTACTTC.

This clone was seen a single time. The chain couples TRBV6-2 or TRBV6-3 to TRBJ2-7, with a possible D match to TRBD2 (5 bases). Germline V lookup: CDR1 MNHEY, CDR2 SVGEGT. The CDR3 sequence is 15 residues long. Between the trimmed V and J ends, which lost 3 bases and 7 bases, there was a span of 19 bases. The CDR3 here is CASSYGPSNVWEQYF. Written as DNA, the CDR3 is TGTGCCAGCAGTTATGGGCCTAGCAATGTTTGGGAGCAGTACTTC.

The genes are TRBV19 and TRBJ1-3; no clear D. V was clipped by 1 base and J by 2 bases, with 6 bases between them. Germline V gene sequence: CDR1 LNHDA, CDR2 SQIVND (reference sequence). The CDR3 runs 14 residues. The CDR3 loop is CASSIGAAGNTIYF. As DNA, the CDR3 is TGTGCCAGTAGTATAGGGGCAGCTGGAAACACCATATATTTT.

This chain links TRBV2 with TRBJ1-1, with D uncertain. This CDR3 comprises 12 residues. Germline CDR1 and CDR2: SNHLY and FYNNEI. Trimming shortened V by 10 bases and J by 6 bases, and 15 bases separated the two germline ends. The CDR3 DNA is TGTGCCATCGGGAGGATTAGTGCTGAAGCTTTCTTT. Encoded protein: CAIGRISAEAFF.

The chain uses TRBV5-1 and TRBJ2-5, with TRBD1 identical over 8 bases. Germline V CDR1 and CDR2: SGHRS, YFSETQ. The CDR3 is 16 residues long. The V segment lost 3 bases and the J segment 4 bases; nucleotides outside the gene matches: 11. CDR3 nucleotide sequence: TGCGCCAGCAGCTCTATCGACAGGGGTGGTGGAGAGACCCAGTACTTC. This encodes CASSSIDRGGGETQYF.

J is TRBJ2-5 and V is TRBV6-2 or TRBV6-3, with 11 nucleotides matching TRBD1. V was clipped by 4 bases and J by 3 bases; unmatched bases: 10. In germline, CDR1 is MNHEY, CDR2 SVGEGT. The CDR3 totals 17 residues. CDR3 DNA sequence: TGTGCCAGCAGTTCCCCCGGGGACAGGGGGTTTGAAGAGACCCAGTACTTC. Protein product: CASSSPGDRGFEETQYF.

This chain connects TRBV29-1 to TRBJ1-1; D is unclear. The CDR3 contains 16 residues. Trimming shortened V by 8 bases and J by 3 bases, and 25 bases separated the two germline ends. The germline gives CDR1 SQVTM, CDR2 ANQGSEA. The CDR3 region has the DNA TGCAGCCCCATTGGGCGGACTCACTCCCCCGACACTGAAGCTTTCTTT. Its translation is CSPIGRTHSPDTEAFF.

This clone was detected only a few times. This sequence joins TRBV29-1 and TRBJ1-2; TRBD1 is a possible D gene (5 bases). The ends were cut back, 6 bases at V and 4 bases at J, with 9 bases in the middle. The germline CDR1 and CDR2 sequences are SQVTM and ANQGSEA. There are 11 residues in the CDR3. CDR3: CSVQGSYGYTF. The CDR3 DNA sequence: TGCAGCGTCCAGGGCAGCTATGGCTACACCTTC.

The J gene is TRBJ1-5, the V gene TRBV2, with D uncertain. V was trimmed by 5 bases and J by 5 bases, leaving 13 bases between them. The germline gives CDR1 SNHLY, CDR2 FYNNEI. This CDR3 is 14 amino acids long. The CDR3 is CASSNGISYQPQHF. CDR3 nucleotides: TGTGCCAGCAGTAACGGTATTAGTTATCAGCCCCAGCATTTT.

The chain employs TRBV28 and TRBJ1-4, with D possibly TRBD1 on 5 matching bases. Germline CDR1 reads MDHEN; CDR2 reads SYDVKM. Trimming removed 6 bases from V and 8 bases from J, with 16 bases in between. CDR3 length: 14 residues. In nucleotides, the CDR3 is TGTGCCAGCAGCTTAGAGGGAGGGACCGAAAAACTGTTTTTT. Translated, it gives CASSLEGGTEKLFF.

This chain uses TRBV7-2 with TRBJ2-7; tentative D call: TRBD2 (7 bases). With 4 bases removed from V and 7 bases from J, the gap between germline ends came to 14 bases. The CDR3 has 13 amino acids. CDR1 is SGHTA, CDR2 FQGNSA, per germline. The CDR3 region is CASSSWTAGEQYF. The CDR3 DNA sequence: TGTGCCAGCAGCTCTTGGACAGCGGGGGAGCAGTACTTC.

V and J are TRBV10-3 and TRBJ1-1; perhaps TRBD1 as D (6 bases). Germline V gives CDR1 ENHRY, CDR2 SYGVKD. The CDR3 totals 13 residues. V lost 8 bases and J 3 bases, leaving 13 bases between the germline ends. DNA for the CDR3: TGTGCCATCGGGGGGGCTGGCTACACTGAAGCTTTCTTT. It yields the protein CAIGGAGYTEAFF.

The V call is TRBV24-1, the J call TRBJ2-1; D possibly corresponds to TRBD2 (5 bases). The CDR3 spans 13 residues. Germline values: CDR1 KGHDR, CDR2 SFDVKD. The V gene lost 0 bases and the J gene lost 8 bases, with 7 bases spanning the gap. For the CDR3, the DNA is TGTGCCACCAGTGATTTGCGGGAAGATGAGCAGTTCTTC. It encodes CATSDLREDEQFF.

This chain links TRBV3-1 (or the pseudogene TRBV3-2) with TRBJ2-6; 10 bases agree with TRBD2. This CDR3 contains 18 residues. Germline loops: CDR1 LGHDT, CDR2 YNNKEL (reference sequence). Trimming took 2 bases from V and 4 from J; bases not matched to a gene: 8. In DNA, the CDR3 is TGTGCCAGCAGCCAAACAAGCGGGAGGGCGGTCGGGGCCAACGTCCTGACTTTC. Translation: CASSQTSGRAVGANVLTF.

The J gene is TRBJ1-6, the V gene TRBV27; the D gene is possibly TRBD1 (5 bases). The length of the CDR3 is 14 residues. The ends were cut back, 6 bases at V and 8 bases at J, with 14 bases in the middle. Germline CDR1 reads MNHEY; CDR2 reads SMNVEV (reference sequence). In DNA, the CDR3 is TGTGCCAGCAGCGATGGGCCAGGGTATTCACCCCTCCACTTT. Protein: CASSDGPGYSPLHF.

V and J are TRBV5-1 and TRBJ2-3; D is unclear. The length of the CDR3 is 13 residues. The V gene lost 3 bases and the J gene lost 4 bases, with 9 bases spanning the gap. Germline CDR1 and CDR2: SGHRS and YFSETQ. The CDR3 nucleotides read TGCGCCAGCAGCTATTCCCGGGCAGATACGCAGTATTTT. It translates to CASSYSRADTQYF.

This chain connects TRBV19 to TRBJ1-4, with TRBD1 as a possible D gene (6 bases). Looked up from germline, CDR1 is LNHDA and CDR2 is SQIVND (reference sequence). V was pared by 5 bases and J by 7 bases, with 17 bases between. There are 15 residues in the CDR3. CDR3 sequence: CASSGLGGPSEKLFF. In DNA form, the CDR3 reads TGTGCCAGTAGTGGGTTGGGGGGGCCTTCTGAAAAACTGTTTTTT.

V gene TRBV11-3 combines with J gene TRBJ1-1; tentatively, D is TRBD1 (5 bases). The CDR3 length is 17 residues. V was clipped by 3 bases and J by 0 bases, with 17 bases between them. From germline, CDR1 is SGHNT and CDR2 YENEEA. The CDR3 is CASSLARGFIMNTEAFF. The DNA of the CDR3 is TGTGCCAGCAGCTTGGCCCGGGGGTTTATAATGAACACTGAAGCTTTCTTT.

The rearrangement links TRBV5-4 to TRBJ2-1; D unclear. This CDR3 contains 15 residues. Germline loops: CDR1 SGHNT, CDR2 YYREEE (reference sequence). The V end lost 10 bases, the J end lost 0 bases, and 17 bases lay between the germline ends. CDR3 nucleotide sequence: TGTGCCTTTGGTCTGGCCGTCAGCTCCTACAATGAGCAGTTCTTC. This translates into CAFGLAVSSYNEQFF.

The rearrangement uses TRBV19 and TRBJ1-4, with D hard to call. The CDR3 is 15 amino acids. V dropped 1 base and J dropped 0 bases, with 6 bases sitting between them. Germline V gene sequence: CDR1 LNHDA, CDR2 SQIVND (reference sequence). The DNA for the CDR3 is TGTGCCAGTAGTATAGGGCCAGCAACTAATGAAAAACTGTTTTTT. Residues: CASSIGPATNEKLFF. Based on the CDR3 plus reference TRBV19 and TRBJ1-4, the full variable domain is DGGITQSPKYLFRKEGQNVTLSCEQNLNHDAMYWYRQDPGQGLRLIYYSQIVNDFQKGDIAEGYSVSREKKESFPLTVTSAQKNPTAFYLCASSIGPATNEKLFFGSGTQLSVL.

CDR3 protein: CASSPLSGQGQQYF. The CDR3 DNA follows: TGTGCCAGCTCACCACTCAGCGGACAGGGGCAGCAGTACTTC. V usage is TRBV18 and J usage is TRBJ2-7, with 9 bases identical to TRBD1. The germline CDR1 and CDR2 sequences are KGHSH and LQKENI. The CDR3 sequence is 14 residues long. The trim removed 1 base at V and 8 bases at J, leaving 6 bases unmatched.

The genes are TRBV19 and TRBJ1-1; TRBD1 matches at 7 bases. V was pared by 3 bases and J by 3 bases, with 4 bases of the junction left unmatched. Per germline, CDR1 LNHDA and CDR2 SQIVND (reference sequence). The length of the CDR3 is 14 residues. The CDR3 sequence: CASSMGDRDTEAFF. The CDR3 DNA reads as TGTGCCAGTAGTATGGGTGACAGGGACACTGAAGCTTTCTTT. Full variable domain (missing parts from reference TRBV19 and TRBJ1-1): DGGITQSPKYLFRKEGQNVTLSCEQNLNHDAMYWYRQDPGQGLRLIYYSQIVNDFQKGDIAEGYSVSREKKESFPLTVTSAQKNPTAFYLCASSMGDRDTEAFFGQGTRLTVV.

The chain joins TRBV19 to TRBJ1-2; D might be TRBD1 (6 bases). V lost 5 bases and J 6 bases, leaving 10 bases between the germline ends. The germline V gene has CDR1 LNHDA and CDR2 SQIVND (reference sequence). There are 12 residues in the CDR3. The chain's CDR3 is CASSYNRDGYTF. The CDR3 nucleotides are TGTGCCAGTAGTTATAACAGGGATGGCTACACCTTC.

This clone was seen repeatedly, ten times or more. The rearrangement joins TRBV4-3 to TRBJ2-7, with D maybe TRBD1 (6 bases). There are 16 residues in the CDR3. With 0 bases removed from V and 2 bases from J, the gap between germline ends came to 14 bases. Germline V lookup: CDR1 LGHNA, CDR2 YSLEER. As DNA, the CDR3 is TGCGCCAGCAGCCAAGATGGGGGCTACGGTCCCTACGAGCAGTACTTC. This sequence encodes CASSQDGGYGPYEQYF.

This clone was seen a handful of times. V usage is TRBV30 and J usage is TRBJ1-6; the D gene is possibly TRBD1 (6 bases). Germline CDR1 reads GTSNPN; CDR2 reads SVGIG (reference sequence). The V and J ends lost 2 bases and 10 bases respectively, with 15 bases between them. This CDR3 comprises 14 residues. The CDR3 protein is CAWSNEGTRSPLHF. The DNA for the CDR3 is TGTGCCTGGAGTAATGAAGGGACACGGTCACCCCTCCACTTT.

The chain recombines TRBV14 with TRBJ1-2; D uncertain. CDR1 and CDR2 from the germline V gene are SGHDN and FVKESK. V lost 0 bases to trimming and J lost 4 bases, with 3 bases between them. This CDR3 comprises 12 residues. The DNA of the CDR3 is TGTGCCAGCAGCCAAGACGGCTATGGCTACACCTTC. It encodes CASSQDGYGYTF.

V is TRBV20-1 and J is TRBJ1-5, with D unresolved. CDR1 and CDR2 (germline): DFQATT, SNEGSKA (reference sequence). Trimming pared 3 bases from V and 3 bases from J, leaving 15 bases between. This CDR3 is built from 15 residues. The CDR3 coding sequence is TGCAGTGCTAGTCGGGGAGAAACGCTCAATCAGCCCCAGCATTTT. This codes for CSASRGETLNQPQHF.

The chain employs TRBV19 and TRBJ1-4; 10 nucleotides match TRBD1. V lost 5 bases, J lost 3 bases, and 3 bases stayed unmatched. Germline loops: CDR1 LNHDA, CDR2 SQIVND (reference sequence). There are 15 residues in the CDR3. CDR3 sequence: CASSRQGASNEKLFF. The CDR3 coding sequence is TGTGCCAGTAGTCGACAGGGGGCATCTAATGAAAAACTGTTTTTT. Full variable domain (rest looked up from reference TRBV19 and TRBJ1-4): DGGITQSPKYLFRKEGQNVTLSCEQNLNHDAMYWYRQDPGQGLRLIYYSQIVNDFQKGDIAEGYSVSREKKESFPLTVTSAQKNPTAFYLCASSRQGASNEKLFFGSGTQLSVL.